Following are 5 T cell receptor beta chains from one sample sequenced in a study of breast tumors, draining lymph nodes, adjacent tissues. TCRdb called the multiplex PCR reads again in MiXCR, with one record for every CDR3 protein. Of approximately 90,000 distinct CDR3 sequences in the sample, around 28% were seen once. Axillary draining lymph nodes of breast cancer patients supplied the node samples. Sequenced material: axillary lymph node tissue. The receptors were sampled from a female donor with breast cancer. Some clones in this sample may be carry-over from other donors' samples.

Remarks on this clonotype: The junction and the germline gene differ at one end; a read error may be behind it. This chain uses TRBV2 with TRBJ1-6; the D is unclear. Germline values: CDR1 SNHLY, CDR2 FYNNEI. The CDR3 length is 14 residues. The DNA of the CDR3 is TGTGCCAGCAAGGCAGGCCTTTATTATTCCCCCCTCCACTTT. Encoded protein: CASKAGLYYSPLHF.

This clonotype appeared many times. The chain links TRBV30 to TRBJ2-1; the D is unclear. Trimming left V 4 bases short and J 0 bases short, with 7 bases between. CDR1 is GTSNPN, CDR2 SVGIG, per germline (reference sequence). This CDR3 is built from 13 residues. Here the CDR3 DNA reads TGTGCCTGGAATCCGCCCTCCTACAATGAGCAGTTCTTC. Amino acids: CAWNPPSYNEQFF. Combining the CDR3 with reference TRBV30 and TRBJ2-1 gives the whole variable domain SQTIHQWPATLVQPVGSPLSLECTVEGTSNPNLYWYRQAAGRGLQLLFYSVGIGQISSEVPQNLSASRPQDRQFILSSKKLLLSDSGFYLCAWNPPSYNEQFFGPGTRLTVL.

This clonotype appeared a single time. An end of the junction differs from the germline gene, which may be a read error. The CDR3 loop is CASSLGMVRGYTF. In DNA, the CDR3 is TGCGCCAGCAGTTTAGGAATGGTTCGCGGCTACACCTTC. The chain employs TRBV12-3 or TRBV12-4 and TRBJ1-2, with D unresolved. The CDR3 covers 13 residues.

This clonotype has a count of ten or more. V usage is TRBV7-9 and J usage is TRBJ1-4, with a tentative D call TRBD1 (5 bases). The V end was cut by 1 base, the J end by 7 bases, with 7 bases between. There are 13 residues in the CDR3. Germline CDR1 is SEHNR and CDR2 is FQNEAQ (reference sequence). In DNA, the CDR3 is TGTGCCAGCAGCTTAGGGGGGATTGAAAAACTGTTTTTT. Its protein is CASSLGGIEKLFF.

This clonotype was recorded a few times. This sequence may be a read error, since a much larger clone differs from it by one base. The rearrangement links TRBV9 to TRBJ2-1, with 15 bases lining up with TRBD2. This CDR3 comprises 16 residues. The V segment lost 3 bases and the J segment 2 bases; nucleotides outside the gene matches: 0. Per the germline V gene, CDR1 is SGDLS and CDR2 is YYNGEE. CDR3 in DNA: TGTGCCAGCAGCGGGACTAGCGGGGGGGCCTACAATGAGCAGTTCTTC. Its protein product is CASSGTSGGAYNEQFF. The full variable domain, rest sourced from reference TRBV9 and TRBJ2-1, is DSGVTQTPKHLITATGQRVTLRCSPRSGDLSVYWYQQSLDQGLQFLIQYYNGEERAKGNILERFSAQQFPDLHSELNLSSLELGDSALYFCASSGTSGGAYNEQFFGPGTRLTVL.